This record looks at one T cell receptor beta chain sequence and its context. The source of the sample is a study of blood T cell repertoires in COVID-19. The table came from immunoSEQ multiplex PCR; TCRdb's copy has only in-frame clones and leaves some out. The data hold approximately 100,000 clones, with 76% observed a single time. V dropped 4 bases and J dropped 0 bases, with 14 bases sitting between them. This CDR3 region has 15 residues. In germline, CDR1 is SGHRS, CDR2 YFSETQ. V is TRBV5-1 and J is TRBJ2-7, with D possibly TRBD1 on 6 matching bases. The clonotype comes from a man aged 80 or over with COVID-19, enrolled during active disease. Input material: peripheral blood. The CDR3 nucleotides are TGCGCCAGCAGCCCTGACAGGCCCAGCTCCTACGAGCAGTACTTC. Translating gives CASSPDRPSSYEQYF.